What follows are 18 T cell receptor beta chains derived from one specimen sequenced in a study of T cell responses to AZD1222 COVID-19 vaccine. Method: immunoSEQ multiplex PCR; TCRdb's copy keeps in-frame clones and lacks some. The table has some 120,000 clones, roughly 85% seen once. Material: peripheral blood, obtained on day 0 of AZD1222 vaccination. The receptors originated from an adult in good health.

The chain couples TRBV13 to TRBJ1-1, with D unresolved. Germline-derived CDR1 and CDR2 are PRHDT and FYEKMQ (reference sequence). CDR3 size: 13 residues. V shed 7 bases and J shed 1 base, with 10 bases lying between them. The CDR3 sequence: CASTEGGNTEAFF. CDR3 DNA sequence: TGTGCCAGCACTGAGGGCGGGAACACTGAAGCTTTCTTT. Full variable domain (rest looked up from reference TRBV13 and TRBJ1-1): AAGVIQSPRHLIKEKRETATLKCYPIPRHDTVYWYQQGPGQDPQFLISFYEKMQSDKGSIPDRFSAQQFSDYHSELNMSSLELGDSALYFCASTEGGNTEAFFGQGTRLTVV.

This clone was picked up one time. The CDR3 spells CASSSGTDYGYTF. The CDR3, as DNA: TGTGCCAGCAGCTCCGGGACAGATTATGGCTACACCTTC. The rearrangement uses TRBV11-2 and TRBJ1-2; 7 bases agree with TRBD1. The germline V gene has CDR1 SGHAT and CDR2 FQNNGV. V shed 4 bases and J 5 bases; nucleotides not matched to a gene: 4. There are 13 residues in the CDR3.

The chain employs TRBV7-9 and TRBJ1-1; maybe TRBD1 (5 bases). Trimming cost V 1 base and J 5 bases, with 11 bases left between them. The CDR3 has 14 amino acids. The germline CDR1 and CDR2 sequences are SEHNR and FQNEAQ (reference sequence). The CDR3 DNA sequence: TGTGCCAGCAGCTTAGGAAGGGGAGGGACTGAAGCTTTCTTT. As protein: CASSLGRGGTEAFF.

The count of this clone is one. The chain combines TRBV30 with TRBJ2-7, with TRBD1 identical over 11 bases. With 4 bases clipped from V and 7 bases from J, the junction kept 9 bases outside the gene matches. Germline-derived CDR1 and CDR2 are GTSNPN and SVGIG (reference sequence). This CDR3 has 14 residues. The CDR3 coding sequence is TGTGCCTGGACCGGGACAGGGGGAATCGGGGAGCAGTACTTC. Amino acid sequence: CAWTGTGGIGEQYF. The complete variable domain, with remaining parts taken from reference TRBV30 and TRBJ2-7, reads SQTIHQWPATLVQPVGSPLSLECTVEGTSNPNLYWYRQAAGRGLQLLFYSVGIGQISSEVPQNLSASRPQDRQFILSSKKLLLSDSGFYLCAWTGTGGIGEQYFGPGTRLTVT.

This clone was detected ten times or more. The sample has other DNA sequences that encode this CDR3 too. The chain combines TRBV9 with TRBJ1-3; unclear D gene. Trimming pared 2 bases from V and 0 bases from J, leaving 3 bases between. The germline CDR1 and CDR2 sequences are SGDLS and YYNGEE. CDR3 length: 13 residues. The CDR3 region is CASSVDSGNTIYF. The CDR3 DNA is TGTGCCAGCAGCGTGGACTCTGGAAACACCATATATTTT.

This chain joins TRBV19 and TRBJ2-7; 10 bases map to TRBD1. Looked up from germline, CDR1 is LNHDA and CDR2 is SQIVND (reference sequence). Trimming cost V 4 bases and J 2 bases; bases outside gene matches: 5. This CDR3 is 15 amino acids long. CDR3 loop: CASSKGTGATYEQYF. In nucleotides, the CDR3 is TGTGCCAGTAGTAAGGGGACAGGGGCAACCTACGAGCAGTACTTC.

Written as DNA, the CDR3 is TGTGCCAGCAGCAAATATCCCCTGGGACAGGGGCTGAACACTGAAGCTTTCTTT. It encodes CASSKYPLGQGLNTEAFF. This chain joins TRBV7-7 and TRBJ1-1, with 10 bases fitting TRBD1. V shed 5 bases and J 0 bases; nucleotides not matched to a gene: 12. Germline values: CDR1 SSHAT, CDR2 FNYEAQ (reference sequence). This CDR3 spans 18 amino acids.

This sequence joins TRBV11-2 and TRBJ2-7, with D unclear. Germline V lookup: CDR1 SGHAT, CDR2 FQNNGV. V gave up 4 bases and J gave up 0 bases, with 4 bases separating them. CDR3 length equals 12 residues. CDR3 in amino acids: CASSWSSYEQYF. In DNA, the CDR3 is TGTGCCAGCAGCTGGAGCTCCTACGAGCAGTACTTC.

The chain uses TRBV12-3 or TRBV12-4 and TRBJ1-2; 7 positions agree with TRBD1. Trimming took 5 bases from V and 4 from J; bases not matched to a gene: 4. The length of the CDR3 is 13 residues. CDR3 bases: TGTGCCAGCAGTCCCGGGACAGTCTATGGCTACACCTTC. Translation gives CASSPGTVYGYTF.

V is TRBV29-1 and J is TRBJ2-7; no clear D gene. Germline CDR1 SQVTM, CDR2 ANQGSEA. CDR3 length equals 12 residues. V was pared by 6 bases and J by 6 bases, with 15 bases between. The CDR3 DNA sequence: TGCAGCGTAAGGCCGGGTTCGGGCGAGCAGTACTTC. It encodes CSVRPGSGEQYF.

The genes are TRBV5-1 and TRBJ2-7; no reliable D call. V was pared by 2 bases and J by 7 bases, with 16 bases between. In germline, CDR1 is SGHRS, CDR2 YFSETQ. This CDR3 comprises 14 residues. The CDR3 DNA reads as TGCGCCAGCAGCTTTTCTACGGCCCGTAGGGAGCAGTACTTC. It encodes CASSFSTARREQYF.

The chain links TRBV29-1 to TRBJ1-5; weak D call: TRBD1 (6 bases). Germline V gives CDR1 SQVTM, CDR2 ANQGSEA. V lost 6 bases to trimming and J lost 1 base, with 10 bases between them. CDR3 length: 13 residues. This chain's CDR3 is CSVGGGSNQPQHF. The CDR3, as DNA: TGCAGCGTGGGAGGGGGGAGCAATCAGCCCCAGCATTTT.

This chain uses TRBV7-9 with TRBJ1-2; unclear D gene. There are 13 residues in the CDR3. Between the trimmed V and J ends, which lost 3 bases and 4 bases, there was a span of 9 bases. CDR1 and CDR2 from the germline V gene are SEHNR and FQNEAQ (reference sequence). The CDR3 protein is CASSLSVTYGYTF. CDR3 coding DNA: TGTGCCAGCAGCTTGTCGGTCACCTATGGCTACACCTTC.

The CDR3 sequence: CASSIPGRGNTIYF. The CDR3, as DNA: TGTGCCAGTAGTATCCCGGGACGAGGAAACACCATATATTTT. The rearrangement links TRBV19 to TRBJ1-3; a weak D match, TRBD1 (5 bases). This CDR3 region has 14 residues. The germline V gene has CDR1 LNHDA and CDR2 SQIVND (reference sequence). V was shortened by 3 bases and J by 4 bases, with 10 bases between the two germline ends.

The genes are TRBV5-1 and TRBJ2-5; D gene uncertain. The CDR3 loop spans 11 amino acids. The V and J ends lost 0 bases and 5 bases respectively, with 2 bases between them. The germline CDR1 and CDR2 sequences are SGHRS and YFSETQ. CDR3 amino acids: CASSLAETQYF. The CDR3 DNA is TGCGCCAGCAGCTTGGCCGAGACCCAGTACTTC.

The chain recombines TRBV6-1 with TRBJ1-3; 7 nucleotides line up with TRBD1. Germline assignment: CDR1 MNHNS and CDR2 SASEGT. The V segment lost 0 bases and the J segment 0 bases; nucleotides outside the gene matches: 5. This CDR3 has 17 amino acids. CDR3 protein: CASSEAGQLSSGNTIYF. The DNA for the CDR3 is TGTGCCAGCAGTGAAGCGGGACAGTTAAGCTCTGGAAACACCATATATTTT.

The gene calls are TRBV3-1 (or the pseudogene TRBV3-2) and TRBJ1-4; D unresolved. The CDR3 loop spans 16 amino acids. Germline-derived CDR1 and CDR2 are LGHDT and YNNKEL (reference sequence). The V end lost 6 bases, the J end lost 1 base, and 15 bases lay between the germline ends. The CDR3 DNA reads as TGTGCCAGCAGTCAGATTCGGGCCGTAACTAATGAAAAACTGTTTTTT. Translated: CASSQIRAVTNEKLFF.

This clone turned up a few times. The chain combines TRBV2 with TRBJ2-5; no clear D. This CDR3 has 12 residues. Trimming pared 5 bases from V and 1 base from J, leaving 5 bases between. Germline-derived CDR1 and CDR2 are SNHLY and FYNNEI. The DNA for the CDR3 is TGTGCCAGCAGTTTTACCCAAGAGACCCAGTACTTC. Its translation: CASSFTQETQYF.